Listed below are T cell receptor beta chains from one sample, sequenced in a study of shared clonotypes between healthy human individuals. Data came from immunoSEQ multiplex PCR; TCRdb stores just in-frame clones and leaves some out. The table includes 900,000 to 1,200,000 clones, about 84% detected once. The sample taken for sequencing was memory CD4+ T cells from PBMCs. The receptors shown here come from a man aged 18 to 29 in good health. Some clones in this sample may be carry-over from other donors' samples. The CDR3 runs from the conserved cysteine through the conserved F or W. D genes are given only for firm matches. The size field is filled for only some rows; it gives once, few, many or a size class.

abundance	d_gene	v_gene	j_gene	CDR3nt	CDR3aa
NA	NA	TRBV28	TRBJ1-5	TGTGCCAGCAGTTTAGTGGACTACCTCCATAGCAATCAGCCCCAGCATTTT	CASSLVDYLHSNQPQHF
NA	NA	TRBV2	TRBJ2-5	TGTGCCAGCAGTGTAGACAGGGAGACCCAGTACTTC	CASSVDRETQYF
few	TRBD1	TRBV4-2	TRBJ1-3	TGTGCCAGCAGCCAAGCAATCCGGGACAGCTATTATTCCTCTGGAAACACCATATATTTT	CASSQAIRDSYYSSGNTIYF
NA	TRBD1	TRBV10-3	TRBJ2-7	TGTGCCATCAGCCAGGGGGTGGGCGAGCAGTACTTC	CAISQGVGEQYF
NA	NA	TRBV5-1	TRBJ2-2	TGCGCCAGCCAATTCTCTCAAGGGGGATACACCGGGGAGCTGTTTTTT	CASQFSQGGYTGELFF
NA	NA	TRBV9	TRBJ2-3	TGTGCCAGCAGCGGCCAGAGTGTTCAGGCAGATACGCAGTATTTT	CASSGQSVQADTQYF
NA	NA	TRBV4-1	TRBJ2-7	TGCGCCAGCAGCCCCGGCTTGCTAGCTGGCTACGAGCAGTACTTC	CASSPGLLAGYEQYF
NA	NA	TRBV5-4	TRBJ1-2	TGTGCCAGCAGCCCGGCCGCGGGGCCTTTGGGTGGCTACACCTTC	CASSPAAGPLGGYTF
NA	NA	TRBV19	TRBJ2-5	TGTGCCAGTAGTATGTGGCTGCGAAGACAAGAGACCCAGTACTTC	CASSMWLRRQETQYF
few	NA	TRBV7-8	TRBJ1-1	TGTGCCAGCAGCAGGCAAATCGGTGTGAACACTGAAGCTTTCTTT	CASSRQIGVNTEAFF
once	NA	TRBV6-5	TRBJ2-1	TGTGCCAGCAGTTACTCGTTCAGTCTGTTGACGGGAGAGCAGTTCTTC	CASSYSFSLLTGEQFF
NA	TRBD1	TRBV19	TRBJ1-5	TGTGCCAGTAGTTCTCAACAGGGGAGATTGTATCAGCCCCAGCATTTT	CASSSQQGRLYQPQHF
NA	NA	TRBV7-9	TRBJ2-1	TGTGCCAGCAGCTTTCTCGGGGGAGCCAATGAGCAGTTCTTC	CASSFLGGANEQFF
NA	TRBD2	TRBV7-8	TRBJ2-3	TGTGCCAGCAGCTCCAGAGGACTAGCGGAGACACAAGATACGCAGTATTTT	CASSSRGLAETQDTQYF
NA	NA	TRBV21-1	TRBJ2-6	TGTGCCAGCAGCCCGACAGAAAAAAATCACTCTGGGGCCAACGTCCTGACTTTC	CASSPTEKNHSGANVLTF
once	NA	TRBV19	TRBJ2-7	TGTGCCAGTAGTGTCCGCGACGCAAACGAGCAGTACTTC	CASSVRDANEQYF
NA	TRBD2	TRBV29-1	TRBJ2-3	TGCAGCGTCCTCCTTAGCGGGAGGGGCACAGATACGCAGTATTTT	CSVLLSGRGTDTQYF
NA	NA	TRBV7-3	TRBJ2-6	TGTGCCAGCACCGTAGGGAAAGGCTCTGGGGCCAACGTCCTGACTTTC	CASTVGKGSGANVLTF
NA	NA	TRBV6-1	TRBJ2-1	TGTGCCAGCAGTGAAGTCCAGCGTCTTTACAATGAGCAGTTCTTC	CASSEVQRLYNEQFF
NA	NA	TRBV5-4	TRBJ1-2	TGTGCCAGCGGCCGAGCAGGGGACCCAATAGCCTATGGCTACACCTTC	CASGRAGDPIAYGYTF
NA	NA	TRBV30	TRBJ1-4	TGTGCCTGGAGTGCCAAATTTGCAGAAAAACTGTTTTTT	CAWSAKFAEKLFF
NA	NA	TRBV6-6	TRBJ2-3	TGTGCCAGCAGCCGGACGGATAGCACAGATACGCAGTATTTT	CASSRTDSTDTQYF
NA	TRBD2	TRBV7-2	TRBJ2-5	TGTGCCAGCAGCTTAAGACTAGCGGTCCGGGAGACCCAGTACTTC	CASSLRLAVRETQYF
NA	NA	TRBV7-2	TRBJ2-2	TGTGCCAGCAGCTTAGGAGGGGGACGGAGTACCGGGGAGCTGTTTTTT	CASSLGGGRSTGELFF
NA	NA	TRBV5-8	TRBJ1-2	TGTGCCAGCAGCCCTAACAGGGCACGGACCAACTATGGCTACACCTTC	CASSPNRARTNYGYTF